This T cell receptor (beta chain) appears in the sequencing data of a study of cytomegalovirus exposure and HLA in healthy donors. General study points: In a later analysis, 17,000 or so TCR beta sequences were associated with HLA alleles at 0.05 false discovery rate.

As to this clone: What it recognizes is unknown.

In germline, CDR1 is SGHTA, CDR2 FQGNSA. This CDR3 region has 14 residues. The V gene end was trimmed by 0 bases and the J gene end by 9 bases; junction bases not matched to a gene: 3. It was with 60 Vbeta and 13 Jbeta primers that the PCR ran. Repertoires were generated with immunoSEQ multiplex PCR, while TCRdb's copy carries only in-frame clones and drops some. The sample carries over 120,000 clones, around four fifths recorded once. This receptor was taken from a man aged 25-45 years in good health and CMV-seropositive. The specimen was PBMCs. This chain connects TRBV7-2 to TRBJ1-5; 9 nucleotides line up with TRBD1. The CDR3 protein is CASSLAGQGRPQHF. Here the CDR3 DNA reads TGTGCCAGCAGCTTAGCGGGACAGGGTAGGCCCCAGCATTTT.